Below are 32 T cell receptor beta chains sequenced from a single sample in a study of molecular identifiers for immune sequencing clone quantification. Each CDR3 protein is one row after TCRdb ran MiXCR on the PCR reads. The sample lists approximately 40,000 distinct CDR3 sequences; 24% were seen once. Sample: naive CD8+ T cells from blood, with Jurkat cell RNA spiked in. Subset in this sample: FACS-sorted CD8+CD4-CCR7+CD45RA+ naive T cells. All receptors come from a human donor in good health. Some libraries in this study had Jurkat cell RNA spiked in.

Ten or more counts support this clonotype. The J gene is TRBJ1-2, the V gene TRBV6-5, with D tentatively TRBD1 (5 bases). CDR3 size: 13 residues. V was cut by 6 bases and J by 4 bases, with 12 bases left in between. Germline loops: CDR1 MNHEY, CDR2 SVGAGI. CDR3 amino acids: CASSFGTSYGYTF. As DNA, the CDR3 is TGTGCCAGCAGCTTCGGGACTTCCTATGGCTACACCTTC.

The chain joins TRBV7-2 to TRBJ2-5; perhaps TRBD2 as D (6 bases). V shed 1 base and J shed 5 bases, with 17 bases lying between them. Germline V gene lookup returns CDR1 SGHTA and CDR2 FQGNSA. The CDR3 is made up of 16 amino acids. The CDR3 sequence: CASSLVGRSGGETQYF. The CDR3, as DNA: TGTGCCAGCAGCTTAGTGGGCCGGAGTGGGGGGGAGACCCAGTACTTC.

Comment on this clonotype: This sequence may be a read error, since a much larger clone differs from it by one base. This chain links TRBV10-3 with TRBJ2-5; D is possibly TRBD1 (5 bases). The length of the CDR3 is 18 residues. From germline, CDR1 is ENHRY and CDR2 SYGVKD. In nucleotides, the CDR3 is TGTGCCATCAGTGAGCCCACACTACCCACAGACAGACAAGAGACCCCGTACTTC. This translates into CAISEPTLPTDRQETPYF.

Notes on this clonotype: This could be a read error, since a much larger clone is one nucleotide away. Because it lacks the conserved phenylalanine or tryptophan at the end, this CDR3 is likely a read error. The chain uses TRBV20-1 and TRBJ2-3; 10 bases agree with TRBD2. CDR1 is DFQATT, CDR2 SNEGSKA, per germline (reference sequence). Trimming at V came to 5 bases and at J to 5 bases, leaving 16 bases not matched to a gene. The CDR3 contains 17 residues. The CDR3 DNA reads as TGCAGTGCTTCGCTAGCGGGGGCTACAAAAAACAGAGATACGCAGTATCTT. Residues: CSASLAGATKNRDTQYL.

Only one count was recorded for this clonotype. Relative to the germline gene, one junction end is altered; a read error may explain this. This chain uses TRBV6-2 or TRBV6-3 with TRBJ2-1; 8 bases line up with TRBD1. The germline V gene has CDR1 MNHEY and CDR2 SVGEGT. CDR3 length: 15 amino acids. This chain's CDR3 is CASSYEAGGYNEQSF. The CDR3 region has the DNA TGTGCCAGCAGTTACGAGGCAGGGGGCTACAATGAGCAGTCCTTC.

This clonotype was seen ten or more times. The genes are TRBV4-3 and TRBJ2-3, with TRBD2 identical over 8 bases. Germline V gene data show CDR1 as LGHNA and CDR2 as YSLEER. The CDR3 has 18 residues. Trimming at V came to 0 bases and at J to 7 bases, leaving 15 bases not matched to a gene. The CDR3 region has the DNA TGCGCCAGCAGCCAAGATCGAGGTGGGAGCGGGAGTAGAAATACGCAGTATTTT. This sequence encodes CASSQDRGGSGSRNTQYF.

A note on this clonotype: A clone one base away is much larger, so this may be a read error. The chain has TRBV7-9 and TRBJ1-1, with no clear D. CDR3 length: 14 amino acids. The germline V gene encodes CDR1 SEHNR and CDR2 FQNEAQ (reference sequence). The chain's CDR3 is CASGLSRLNTEAFF. As DNA, the CDR3 is TGTGCCAGCGGCTTAAGTCGTCTGAACACTGAAGCTTTCTTT. Complete variable domain (other parts from reference TRBV7-9 and TRBJ1-1): DTGVSQNPRHKITKRGQNVTFRCDPISEHNRLYWYRQTLGQGPEFLTYFQNEAQLEKSRLLSDRFSAERPKGSFSTLEIQRTEQGDSAMYLCASGLSRLNTEAFFGQGTRLTVV.

This clonotype was observed at least ten times. This rearrangement joins TRBV6-5 to TRBJ2-3; D remains unclear. V lost 4 bases and J lost 0, with 5 bases in between. Per germline, CDR1 MNHEY and CDR2 SVGAGI. This CDR3 has 13 residues. In DNA form, the CDR3 reads TGTGCCAGCAGTTTCTCCAGCACAGATACGCAGTATTTT. It codes for CASSFSSTDTQYF.

This clonotype was seen ten or more times. The chain combines TRBV2 with TRBJ1-1; D remains ambiguous. There are 13 residues in the CDR3. Germline CDR1 is SNHLY and CDR2 is FYNNEI. V gave up 3 bases and J gave up 0 bases, with 5 bases separating them. In nucleotides, the CDR3 is TGTGCCAGCAGTGACGATATGAACACTGAAGCTTTCTTT. This codes for CASSDDMNTEAFF.

This clonotype was detected many times. This chain connects TRBV23-1 to TRBJ1-1, with D uncertain. TRBV23-1 is an ORF, with its function uncertain. V lost 0 bases, J lost 6 bases, and 14 bases lay in between. The CDR3 runs to 15 residues. The CDR3 nucleotides are TGCGCCAGCAGTCAATCGTGGCCCCAGCCCCCTGAAGCTTTCTTT. Translation: CASSQSWPQPPEAFF.

The genes are TRBV24-1 and TRBJ2-3; TRBD2 agrees at 10 bases. CDR3 length: 15 amino acids. With V trimmed by 4 bases and J by 6 bases, 6 bases remained unmatched. From germline, CDR1 is KGHDR and CDR2 SFDVKD. CDR3 protein: CATSDASGSWDTQYF. The DNA of the CDR3 is TGTGCCACCAGTGACGCTAGCGGGAGTTGGGATACGCAGTATTTT.

This chain joins TRBV28 and TRBJ1-1; perhaps TRBD1 as D (5 bases). Trimming pared 2 bases from V and 6 bases from J, leaving 10 bases between. Germline assignment: CDR1 MDHEN and CDR2 SYDVKM. There are 13 residues in the CDR3. CDR3 region: CASSLGRGAEAFF. CDR3 nucleotides: TGTGCCAGCAGTTTAGGCAGAGGGGCTGAAGCTTTCTTT.

Points on this clonotype: One junction end disagrees with the germline gene, perhaps due to a read error. The chain links TRBV7-6 to TRBJ2-5, with 7 bases lining up with TRBD2. The CDR3 loop spans 15 amino acids. In germline, CDR1 is SGHVS, CDR2 FNYEAQ. CDR3 protein: CVSSLGGGKKAPQYF. As DNA, the CDR3 is TGTGTCAGCAGCCTGGGGGGAGGGAAGAAAGCGCCCCAGTACTTC.

The sample holds a few counts of this clonotype. A much larger clone lies a single base off, so this may be a read error. This rearrangement joins TRBV7-8 to TRBJ2-7; tentatively, D is TRBD2 (5 bases). The V gene's germline CDR1 is SGHVS and CDR2 FQNEAQ. There are 14 residues in the CDR3. The V gene lost 6 bases and the J gene lost 0 bases, with 12 bases spanning the gap. For the CDR3, the DNA is TGTGCCAGCAGTTCGGCGGGCGGCTCCTACGAGCAGTACTTC. Protein product: CASSSAGGSYEQYF.

In regard to this clonotype: This clone may be a read error of a much larger clone one base away. CDR3 nucleotides: TGTGCCAGCAGCCCCCGTACTAGGGTCGCCACAGATACGCAGTATTTT. Its translation: CASSPRTRVATDTQYF. The chain has TRBV5-6 and TRBJ2-3; D possibly corresponds to TRBD2 (5 bases). The germline V gene has CDR1 SGHDT and CDR2 YYEEEE. With 4 bases removed from V and 2 bases from J, the gap between germline ends came to 17 bases. The CDR3 loop spans 16 amino acids. Using reference TRBV5-6 and TRBJ2-3 for the parts outside the CDR3, the full variable domain is DAGVTQSPTHLIKTRGQQVTLRCSPKSGHDTVSWYQQALGQGPQFIFQYYEEEERQRGNFPDRFSGHQFPNYSSELNVNALLLGDSALYLCASSPRTRVATDTQYFGPGTRLTVL.

The J gene is TRBJ2-7, the V gene TRBV27, with D unclear. Between the trimmed V and J ends, which lost 6 bases and 5 bases, there was a span of 14 bases. Germline V lookup: CDR1 MNHEY, CDR2 SMNVEV (reference sequence). The CDR3 length is 13 residues. The CDR3 bases are TGTGCCAGCAGCCCCAACCCTCCCAACGAGCAGTACTTC. The encoded protein is CASSPNPPNEQYF.

In its sample, this clonotype was seen many times. V gene TRBV4-3 combines with J gene TRBJ2-3; D may be TRBD2 (5 bases). The CDR3 has 14 residues. The V gene's germline CDR1 is LGHNA and CDR2 YSLEER. V was trimmed by 4 bases and J by 0 bases, leaving 8 bases between them. CDR3 DNA: TGCGCCAGCAGCCGGTCGGGAAGCACAGATACGCAGTATTTT. Translation gives CASSRSGSTDTQYF.

This clonotype was detected many times. At one boundary the junction diverges from the germline segment, which might be a read error. The chain employs TRBV12-3 or TRBV12-4 and TRBJ2-1, with 9 bases matching TRBD1. The CDR3 spans 11 residues. The CDR3 spells CASSLGDRALF. The CDR3 DNA is TGTGCCAGCAGTTTAGGGGACAGGGCTCTCTTC.

This clonotype has ten or more counts. V usage is TRBV5-1 and J usage is TRBJ2-1, with TRBD2 identical over 11 bases. The CDR3 consists of 17 residues. V lost 3 bases to trimming and J lost 9 bases; unmatched junction nucleotides: 14. Germline lookup yields CDR1 SGHRS and CDR2 YFSETQ. The CDR3 region is CASSSPERLAGGSEQFF. DNA of the CDR3: TGCGCCAGCAGCTCCCCGGAGAGGCTAGCGGGAGGATCTGAGCAGTTCTTC.

This clonotype occurred many times. The chain employs TRBV5-6 and TRBJ1-1; no firm D call. The V gene's germline CDR1 is SGHDT and CDR2 YYEEEE. V was clipped by 0 bases and J by 0 bases, with 6 bases between them. The CDR3 is 14 residues long. The DNA for the CDR3 is TGTGCCAGCAGCTTGGGGGCTTTGAACACTGAAGCTTTCTTT. It specifies CASSLGALNTEAFF. The entire variable domain, with the rest obtained from reference TRBV5-6 and TRBJ1-1, is as follows: DAGVTQSPTHLIKTRGQQVTLRCSPKSGHDTVSWYQQALGQGPQFIFQYYEEEERQRGNFPDRFSGHQFPNYSSELNVNALLLGDSALYLCASSLGALNTEAFFGQGTRLTVV.

This clonotype was observed many times. The V gene is TRBV12-3 or TRBV12-4, the J gene TRBJ1-6, with unresolved D. The CDR3 is 16 residues long. Trimming cost V 3 bases and J 7 bases, with 16 bases left between them. The CDR3 loop is CASSFLPPQPNSPLHF. In nucleotides, the CDR3 is TGTGCCAGCAGTTTTTTGCCCCCCCAACCGAATTCACCCCTCCACTTT.

Notes on this clonotype: A much larger clonotype is one base distant, so this may be a read error. This chain uses TRBV25-1 with TRBJ2-7; no firm D call. Germline loops: CDR1 MGHDK, CDR2 SYGVNS. V lost 3 bases to trimming and J lost 9 bases, with 15 bases between them. The CDR3 has 13 amino acids. CDR3 protein: CASSDYGSSGQYF. The CDR3 DNA sequence: TGTGCCAGCAGTGATTACGGGTCCTCTGGGCAGTACTTC.

This clonotype has just one count. A much larger clone differs by one base, so this may be a read error. The rearrangement uses TRBV7-2 and TRBJ1-2; TRBD1 might be the D (6 bases). The CDR3 has 12 residues. V lost 5 bases, J lost 8 bases, and 12 bases lay in between. Germline V gene data show CDR1 as SGHTA and CDR2 as FQGNSA. The CDR3 sequence: CASSAWDTGYTF. The CDR3 region has the DNA TGTGCCAGCAGCGCCTGGGACACCGGCTACACCTTC.

The sample holds many counts of this clonotype. This chain connects TRBV2 to TRBJ2-7; perhaps D is TRBD1 or TRBD2 (5 bases each). In germline, CDR1 is SNHLY, CDR2 FYNNEI. The V and J ends lost 0 bases and 0 bases respectively, with 9 bases between them. There are 15 residues in the CDR3. CDR3: CASSEARGRSYEQYF. The CDR3 DNA reads TGTGCCAGCAGTGAAGCGAGGGGCCGCTCCTACGAGCAGTACTTC.

This clonotype showed up just a few times. A much larger clone lies one base from this, so it may be a read error. The DNA for the CDR3 is TGCAGCCCACACATAGGAGATACGCAGTATTTT. This gives the protein CSPHIGDTQYF. The genes are TRBV29-1 and TRBJ2-3; D unclear. This CDR3 region has 11 residues. Per germline, CDR1 SQVTM and CDR2 ANQGSEA. Trimming shortened V by 8 bases and J by 5 bases, and 11 bases separated the two germline ends.

In this sample, this clonotype is medium-sized. This sequence joins TRBV29-1 and TRBJ2-3; 8 bases map to TRBD2. J lost 0 bases, V lost 6 bases, and 11 bases had no gene match. CDR1 is SQVTM and CDR2 is ANQGSEA in the germline V gene. CDR3 length: 16 residues. The CDR3 loop reads CSVPRALAGSTDTQYF. CDR3 nucleotide sequence: TGCAGCGTCCCCCGCGCGCTAGCGGGCAGCACAGATACGCAGTATTTT.

This clonotype has at least ten counts. The chain couples TRBV19 to TRBJ1-5, with D perhaps TRBD1 (5 bases). CDR3 length: 13 amino acids. Germline CDR1 is LNHDA and CDR2 is SQIVND (reference sequence). With 7 bases removed from V and 4 bases from J, the gap between germline ends came to 11 bases. CDR3: CASTRTGNQPQHF. CDR3 nucleotides: TGTGCCAGTACTCGAACAGGTAATCAGCCCCAGCATTTT.

For this clonotype: This sequence may be a read error, since a much larger clone differs from it by one base. The chain has TRBV10-3 and TRBJ2-5, with D possibly TRBD1 on 5 matching bases. The CDR3 has 14 residues. Germline V lookup: CDR1 ENHRY, CDR2 SYGVKD. CDR3 sequence: CAGPKTENKETLYF. The DNA for the CDR3 is TGTGCCGGGCCCAAGACAGAAAACAAAGAGACCCTGTACTTC.

Notes on this clonotype: One end of the junction is discordant with germline, which a read error may explain. The chain links TRBV6-2 or TRBV6-3 to TRBJ2-3, with D hard to call. CDR3 length: 13 residues. Germline V CDR1 and CDR2: MNHEY, SVGEGT. The DNA of the CDR3 is TGTGCCAGCAGTAGGCCGGGCACCGATACGCAGTGTTTT. Translating it yields CASSRPGTDTQCF.

The chain joins TRBV7-8 to TRBJ2-4; a weak D match, TRBD2 (6 bases). The CDR3 is 16 residues long. V was clipped by 4 bases and J by 1 base, with 14 bases between them. Looked up from germline, CDR1 is SGHVS and CDR2 is FQNEAQ. The CDR3 DNA follows: TGTGCCAGCAGCTCTCAGGGCCGGGGGGCCAAAAACATTCAGTACTTC. Its translation is CASSSQGRGAKNIQYF.

This clonotype was found a few times. The genes are TRBV15 and TRBJ1-1; no firm D call. Trimming took off 0 bases at V and 4 bases at J, with 12 bases between the two ends. The germline gives CDR1 LNHNV, CDR2 YYDKDF (reference sequence). CDR3 length: 15 amino acids. CDR3 DNA sequence: TGTGCCACCAGCAGAGATAGGCACCCCGGCACTGAAGCTTTCTTT. Translating gives CATSRDRHPGTEAFF.

This clonotype appeared many times. CDR3 protein: CASSASIRGGETQYF. The CDR3 region has the DNA TGTGCCAGCAGCGCCTCGATCCGGGGGGGAGAGACCCAGTACTTC. The rearrangement links TRBV9 to TRBJ2-5; 8 nucleotides agree with TRBD2. The CDR3 sequence is 15 residues long. V lost 3 bases and J lost 4; bases outside the gene matches: 8. Germline V lookup: CDR1 SGDLS, CDR2 YYNGEE.